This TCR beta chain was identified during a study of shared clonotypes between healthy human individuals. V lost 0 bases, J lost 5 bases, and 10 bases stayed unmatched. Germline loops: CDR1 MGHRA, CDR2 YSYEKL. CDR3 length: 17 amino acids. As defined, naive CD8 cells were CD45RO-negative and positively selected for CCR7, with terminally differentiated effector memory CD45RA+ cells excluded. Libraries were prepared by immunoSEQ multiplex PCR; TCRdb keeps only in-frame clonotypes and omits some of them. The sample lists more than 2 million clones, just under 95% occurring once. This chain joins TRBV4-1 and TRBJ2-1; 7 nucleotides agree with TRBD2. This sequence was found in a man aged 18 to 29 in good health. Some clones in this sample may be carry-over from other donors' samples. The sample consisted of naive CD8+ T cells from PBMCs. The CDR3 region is CASSQDGRLAEHNEQFF. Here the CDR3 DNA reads TGCGCCAGCAGCCAAGACGGCAGGCTAGCGGAACACAATGAGCAGTTCTTC.